The 23 T cell receptor beta chains presented below share a single source sample, sequenced in a study of blood T cell repertoires in COVID-19 (TCRdb year 2020). The library was obtained by the immunoSEQ multiplex PCR assay. In its TCRdb copy, this immuneACCESS table keeps in-frame sequences only and misses some clones. Where compared with another copy, unresolved V genes explain less than half of these, and the others have no known cause. The sample data list more than 40,000 clones, and approximately 91% of these were observed just once. About 3% of the sample rests with the top ten. Sequencing was done on a sample of peripheral blood. These receptors were taken from a middle-aged man with active COVID-19.

The chain has TRBV5-1 and TRBJ2-4; D unresolved. The CDR3 sequence is 13 residues long. Trimming left V 0 bases short and J 4 bases short, with 5 bases between. Germline loops: CDR1 SGHRS, CDR2 YFSETQ. The CDR3 spells CASSLDGKNIQYF. CDR3 in DNA: TGCGCCAGCAGCTTGGACGGGAAAAACATTCAGTACTTC.

The chain links TRBV7-2 to TRBJ1-3, with a tentative D call TRBD1 (5 bases). V dropped 3 bases and J dropped 1 base, with 10 bases sitting between them. Germline loops: CDR1 SGHTA, CDR2 FQGNSA. This CDR3 region has 15 residues. In DNA form, the CDR3 reads TGTGCCAGCAGCTTGGGCGACAGTTCTGGAAACACCATATATTTT. It encodes CASSLGDSSGNTIYF.

The chain has TRBV2 and TRBJ2-3; TRBD2 might be the D (6 bases). CDR1 SNHLY and CDR2 FYNNEI come from the germline V gene. V was shortened by 7 bases and J by 2 bases, with 13 bases between the two germline ends. The CDR3 is made up of 14 amino acids. In DNA, the CDR3 is TGTGCCAGCATGGGGGGACTCGCCACAGATACGCAGTATTTT. This sequence encodes CASMGGLATDTQYF.

The CDR3 nucleotides are TGTGCCAGCAGCCTGAGTCGCGGGAGCACAGATACGCAGTATTTT. Translated, it gives CASSLSRGSTDTQYF. The V gene is TRBV7-9, the J gene TRBJ2-3, with D possibly TRBD2 on 5 matching bases. Looked up from germline, CDR1 is SEHNR and CDR2 is FQNEAQ (reference sequence). V lost 5 bases to trimming and J lost 0 bases, with 12 bases between them. There are 15 residues in the CDR3.

The rearrangement links TRBV13 to TRBJ2-1; D perhaps matches TRBD1 (6 bases). Germline CDR1 PRHDT, CDR2 FYEKMQ (reference sequence). The CDR3 loop spans 15 amino acids. The ends were cut back, 2 bases at V and 12 bases at J, with 20 bases in the middle. This CDR3 reads CASSLRGWDLVPQFF. The CDR3 nucleotides read TGTGCCAGCAGCTTAAGGGGGTGGGACCTCGTTCCGCAGTTCTTC.

This chain links TRBV9 with TRBJ2-1, with D possibly TRBD1 on 6 matching bases. CDR3 length: 16 residues. Germline loops: CDR1 SGDLS, CDR2 YYNGEE. Trimming cost V 4 bases and J 4 bases, with 18 bases left between them. The CDR3 nucleotides read TGTGCCAGCAGCACTCAGGGACAACCCCTGTACAATGAGCAGTTCTTC. This sequence encodes CASSTQGQPLYNEQFF. Together with reference TRBV9 and TRBJ2-1, the CDR3 gives the full variable domain: DSGVTQTPKHLITATGQRVTLRCSPRSGDLSVYWYQQSLDQGLQFLIQYYNGEERAKGNILERFSAQQFPDLHSELNLSSLELGDSALYFCASSTQGQPLYNEQFFGPGTRLTVL.

This rearrangement joins TRBV5-4 to TRBJ2-5; 7 nucleotides line up with TRBD2. This CDR3 is built from 13 residues. Germline V gene sequence: CDR1 SGHNT, CDR2 YYREEE (reference sequence). With V trimmed by 4 bases and J by 7 bases, 7 bases remained unmatched. CDR3: CASSLTSFGTQYF. The DNA of the CDR3 is TGTGCCAGCAGCCTGACTAGCTTTGGGACCCAGTACTTC.

This clone is labeled as medium-sized. The chain is built from TRBV7-9 and TRBJ1-6, with a tentative D call TRBD1 (5 bases). The CDR3 covers 17 residues. V was pared by 4 bases and J by 10 bases, with 23 bases between. From germline, CDR1 is SEHNR and CDR2 FQNEAQ (reference sequence). CDR3 amino acids: CASSSHDRRGSASPLHF. The CDR3 DNA reads TGTGCCAGCAGCTCTCACGATAGAAGGGGCTCTGCCTCACCCCTCCACTTT.

This sequence joins TRBV9 and TRBJ2-5, with TRBD2 matching over 10 bases. Trimming at V came to 3 bases and at J to 12 bases, leaving 14 bases not matched to a gene. The CDR3 length is 15 residues. Germline CDR1 is SGDLS and CDR2 is YYNGEE. CDR3 nucleotide sequence: TGTGCCAGCAGCGCTTCCGGGACTAGCGCAGGGGTGGAGTACTTC. The encoded protein is CASSASGTSAGVEYF.

A few counts support this clone. This chain joins TRBV11-2 and TRBJ2-5; D may be TRBD1 (6 bases). This CDR3 comprises 14 residues. Germline V gives CDR1 SGHAT, CDR2 FQNNGV. Trimming took 5 bases from V and 3 from J, leaving 13 bases between them. This CDR3 is CASSLGQPEETQYF. As DNA, the CDR3 is TGTGCCAGCAGCCTGGGACAACCTGAAGAGACCCAGTACTTC.

This clone was counted between two and nine times. For the CDR3, the DNA is TGCAGCGTTGTTTTAGCGAACACCGGGGAGCTGTTTTTT. Encoded protein: CSVVLANTGELFF. The chain couples TRBV29-1 to TRBJ2-2; no definite D call. The V end lost 4 bases, the J end lost 0 bases, and 6 bases lay between the germline ends. The CDR3 consists of 13 residues. The germline CDR1 and CDR2 sequences are SQVTM and ANQGSEA.

V usage is TRBV5-1 and J usage is TRBJ2-7, with TRBD1 identical over 8 bases. V lost 5 bases, J lost 1 base, and 8 bases stayed unmatched. The germline V gene has CDR1 SGHRS and CDR2 YFSETQ. CDR3 length equals 15 residues. This chain's CDR3 is CASRAGTGFSYEQYV. The CDR3 nucleotides read TGCGCCAGCAGGGCCGGGACAGGTTTTTCCTACGAGCAGTACGTC.

The chain combines TRBV18 with TRBJ1-6; weak D call: TRBD1 (6 bases). Trimming left V 6 bases short and J 8 bases short, with 11 bases between. The CDR3 loop spans 13 amino acids. Germline CDR1 reads KGHSH; CDR2 reads LQKENI. The CDR3 protein is CASSPNRDSPLHF. The CDR3 coding sequence is TGTGCCAGCTCTCCGAACAGGGATTCACCCCTCCACTTT.

The chain has TRBV28 and TRBJ1-2, with D tentatively TRBD1 (6 bases). V was trimmed by 4 bases and J by 2 bases, leaving 17 bases between them. Germline V gene data show CDR1 as MDHEN and CDR2 as SYDVKM. CDR3 length: 16 residues. The CDR3 sequence: CASSSPRTVLNYGYTF. The CDR3 DNA reads TGTGCCAGCAGTTCCCCCAGGACAGTCCTGAACTATGGCTACACCTTC.

The chain is built from TRBV6-2 or TRBV6-3 and TRBJ1-6; D unclear. Trimming shortened V by 3 bases and J by 7 bases, and 16 bases separated the two germline ends. The V gene's germline CDR1 is MNHEY and CDR2 SVGEGT. The CDR3 extends over 16 amino acids. Here the CDR3 DNA reads TGTGCCAGCAGTTATGGGTTGGGTCGGAGAAATTCACCCCTCCACTTT. Amino acid sequence: CASSYGLGRRNSPLHF.

The chain couples TRBV10-2 to TRBJ1-2; possibly TRBD1 for D (6 bases). The CDR3 covers 16 residues. Germline lookup yields CDR1 WSHSY and CDR2 SAAADI. Between the trimmed V and J ends, which lost 0 bases and 4 bases, there was a span of 15 bases. The CDR3 spells CASSESSVGGGYGYTF. The DNA of the CDR3 is TGCGCCAGCAGTGAGTCTTCGGTTGGGGGCGGCTATGGCTACACCTTC.

The chain is built from TRBV5-1 and TRBJ2-5; 7 nucleotides line up with TRBD2. J gave up 2 bases and V 6 bases, and 10 bases lay outside the gene matches. Germline CDR1 and CDR2: SGHRS and YFSETQ. There are 15 residues in the CDR3. CDR3 amino acids: CASTRAGENQETQYF. As DNA, the CDR3 is TGCGCCAGCACTAGGGCGGGAGAAAATCAAGAGACCCAGTACTTC.

The rearrangement joins TRBV11-2 to TRBJ2-7, with D hard to call. The CDR3 has 12 residues. Per the germline V gene, CDR1 is SGHAT and CDR2 is FQNNGV. Trimming left V 2 bases short and J 5 bases short, with 7 bases between. The CDR3 sequence: CASSLLVHEQYV. The CDR3 coding sequence is TGTGCCAGCAGCTTATTAGTCCACGAGCAGTACGTC.

The chain has TRBV24-1 and TRBJ2-7, with 9 bases aligning to TRBD1. Germline V gene sequence: CDR1 KGHDR, CDR2 SFDVKD. V shed 3 bases and J 4 bases; nucleotides not matched to a gene: 15. This CDR3 is built from 18 residues. The CDR3, as DNA: TGTGCCACCAGTGATCGTCCGGGACAGGGAGGAAAGGGGTACGAGCAGTACGTC. Translated: CATSDRPGQGGKGYEQYV.

The chain joins TRBV6-2 or TRBV6-3 to TRBJ2-7; 9 bases line up with TRBD2. Germline V gene sequence: CDR1 MNHEY, CDR2 SVGEGT. The CDR3 covers 14 residues. J lost 3 bases, V lost 2 bases, and 2 bases had no gene match. Here the CDR3 reads CASSYGRGGYEQYF. In nucleotides, the CDR3 is TGTGCCAGCAGTTACGGGCGGGGGGGCTACGAGCAGTACTTC.

J is TRBJ2-3 and V is TRBV28; TRBD1 matches 7 bases. The V and J ends lost 6 bases and 6 bases, in that order; junction bases with no gene match: 3. CDR1 and CDR2 from the germline V gene are MDHEN and SYDVKM. The CDR3 runs to 12 residues. In nucleotides, the CDR3 is TGTGCCAGCAGAACAGGGGAGGATACGCAGTATTTT. It codes for CASRTGEDTQYF.

The chain employs TRBV6-1 and TRBJ2-3, with 7 bases matching TRBD2. Unmatched junction bases numbered 6, after V lost 2 bases and J lost 1 base. The germline CDR1 and CDR2 sequences are MNHNS and SASEGT. This CDR3 has 16 residues. The CDR3: CASSEILTSGTDTQYF. CDR3 sequence (DNA): TGTGCCAGCAGTGAAATCTTAACTAGCGGCACAGATACGCAGTATTTT.

This rearrangement joins TRBV9 to TRBJ2-1; the match to TRBD2 covers 7 bases. Germline lookup yields CDR1 SGDLS and CDR2 YYNGEE. There are 17 residues in the CDR3. V dropped 2 bases and J dropped 0; count of bases not matched to a gene: 8. CDR3 amino acids: CASSVLIAGGSYNEQFF. CDR3 nucleotide sequence: TGTGCCAGCAGCGTCCTTATAGCGGGTGGCTCCTACAATGAGCAGTTCTTC. Looking up the rest from reference TRBV9 and TRBJ2-1 gives the full variable domain: DSGVTQTPKHLITATGQRVTLRCSPRSGDLSVYWYQQSLDQGLQFLIQYYNGEERAKGNILERFSAQQFPDLHSELNLSSLELGDSALYFCASSVLIAGGSYNEQFFGPGTRLTVL.